This T cell receptor (beta chain) was captured by sequencing in a study of blood T cells in healthy people across ages. The CDR3 is 12 amino acids. V was shortened by 8 bases and J by 4 bases, with 11 bases between the two germline ends. Per germline, CDR1 MNHEY and CDR2 SVGAGI. Primers used in a second PCR of roughly 6 to 11 cycles were a sample-barcoded 5' primer and a J-beta primer mix. Via MiXCR, TCRdb re-called the 5' RACE reads, giving one row per CDR3 protein. Of some 710,000 distinct CDR3 sequences detected, approximately 21% appear once; the ten largest clones hold about 22%. The V call is TRBV6-5, the J call TRBJ1-2; D might be TRBD1 (5 bases). The source of this sequence is a man between 65 and 79 years old in good health. The specimen sequenced was blood. The CDR3 here is CASGKGRYGYTF. The CDR3 DNA follows: TGTGCCAGCGGAAAGGGACGCTATGGCTACACCTTC.